This T cell receptor (beta chain) was documented in a study of Ad26.COV2.S vaccination and SARS-CoV-2 variants (dated by TCRdb to 2020 to 2022). Turning to the overall study: Vaccine-arm donors came from COV1001, a multicentre, randomized, double-blind, placebo-controlled phase I-IIa trial of Ad26.COV2.S in healthy adults. Blinding of investigators to trial group allocation was maintained during experiments and outcome assessment. The TCR-sequenced set comprised about 30 samples: around 20 Ad26.COV2.S vaccine recipients, 5 placebo recipients and 8 SARS-CoV-2 convalescent individuals. Dosing of Ad26.COV2.S was intramuscular, at either 5x10^10 or 1x10^11 viral particles, delivered as one shot or as two shots spaced 56 days apart. TCRbeta repertoire sequencing served as the tool for gauging how specific and how broad the SARS-CoV-2-reactive T cell receptors were following Ad26.COV2.S vaccination. Participants in the trial were split at random into five groups of five each, receiving low-dose or high-dose Ad26.COV2.S once or twice, or else placebo on both occasions.

The treatment or condition label on this specimen signifies: some 20 received Ad26.COV2.S at low or high dose, single or two shots; about five received placebo; per-sample allocation not given. Repertoires of vaccine and placebo recipients were sequenced from samples taken on day 63 after the first injection. Between 29 July and 7 August 2020, Cohort 1b enrolled 25 adults aged 18-55 years at one site in Boston, USA. Ad26.COV2.S was a replication-incompetent adenovirus type 26 vector that expressed a prefusion-stabilized SARS-CoV-2 spike protein derived from the original Wuhan strain. Taken from cysteine to phenylalanine, the CDR3 has 11 residues. Only CDR3 DNA remains: 33 bases, in frame from the first base. V was cut back by 1 base and J by 4 bases, leaving a gap of 1 base between them. Turning to this clone: Its antigen is currently not known. The input lacks base qualities; no much larger clone sits a single base away. This CDR3 is also generated by other DNA sequences in the sample.

The immunoSEQ Assay was the method used to sequence TCRbeta CDR3 regions. After extraction, genomic DNA underwent amplification by bias-controlled multiplex PCR, followed by high-throughput sequencing. In the source study's methods: To quantify the absolute abundance of every unique TCRbeta CDR3 region, sequences were collapsed and filtered. T cell fraction was estimated by normalization of TCRbeta template counts to usable DNA, with usable DNA being measured through amplification of reference genes present in all nucleated cells. Repertoire TCRs were annotated as SARS-CoV-2-specific when V gene, CDR3 amino acid sequence and J gene were exactly matched to a known reactive TCR set. The reference SARS-CoV-2 TCR set was derived from MIRA and filtered for enrichment in COVID-19-positive ImmuneCODE repertoires, a step that removed public or cross-reactive TCRs. Based on the MIRA antigens, annotated TCRs were further analysed at the level of specific ORF or position within ORF. Breadth was defined as the number of annotated unique rearrangements divided by the total number of unique productive rearrangements, and depth was defined as the summed frequency of the annotated unique rearrangements. Group comparisons of TCR breadth used two-sided Wilcoxon rank-sum tests. Imported from immuneACCESS, the table was reduced by TCRdb to in-frame sequences with V and J called. These copies leave out some clones; in studies compared against another copy, an unresolved V gene accounts for under half, and the cause of the remainder is not known. The V and J calls and clone size come from that table; D and trimming were worked out from the DNA. The sample table shows 290,000 or so clones, and approximately 87% are seen once. 2.5% to 3.5% of the sample is taken by the ten largest.

The research as a whole found: Spike-specific TCR breadth was higher in Ad26.COV2.S recipients than in placebo recipients (P = 0.0014). According to the authors, total T cell responses may have been underestimated by the TCR breadth and depth analyses. Comparing responses between vaccine doses or regimens was not something the study was powered to do. Vaccine and placebo recipients had comparable non-spike TCR breadth, which fits with the vaccine containing only spike. Substantial breadth of spike-specific CD8+ and CD4+ T cell responses was reported after vaccination.

The source material was peripheral blood, sampled in a trial of Ad26.COV2.S vaccine versus placebo. The sequence came from a person aged 18-65 years who received the Ad26.COV2.S COVID-19 vaccine or a placebo. The chain links TRBV12-3 or TRBV12-4 with TRBJ2-5; the D gene is not confidently resolved. CDR3 loop: CASSLGETQYF. The bases read TGTGCCAGCAGTTTAGGAGAGACCCAGTACTTC.